The rows below give T cell receptor beta chains drawn from one sample of a study of cytomegalovirus exposure and HLA in healthy donors. Libraries were prepared by immunoSEQ multiplex PCR; TCRdb keeps only in-frame clonotypes and omits some of them. The data contain fewer than 200,000 clones, 80% of them singletons. Sequencing was carried out using PBMCs. The receptors were gathered from a woman aged 50 to 60 in good health and CMV-seropositive. Both conserved end residues are part of each CDR3. The D gene is left open where the match is weak. Size is stated for part of the rows, as once, few or many counts, or as a class when the clone is expanded.

J | size | D | V | DNA | CDR3
TRBJ1-2 | . | TRBD1 | TRBV18 | TGTGCCAGCTCCCTCGACAGGGATCAAGGCTATGGCTACACCTTC | CASSLDRDQGYGYTF
TRBJ1-1 | . | . | TRBV23-1 | TGCGCCAGCAGTCATCAGGGGTCTAGGGAAGCTTTCTTT | CASSHQGSREAFF
TRBJ2-7 | few | TRBD2 | TRBV6-1 | TGTGCCAGCAGGACGACTAGCGGGAGTCCCTACGAGCAGTACTTC | CASRTTSGSPYEQYF
TRBJ1-2 | . | . | TRBV6-5 | TGTGCCAGCAGTTACGACATACGCTTGTATGGCTACACCTTC | CASSYDIRLYGYTF
TRBJ1-5 | . | TRBD1 | TRBV27 | TGTGCCAGCAGTTTAGAAGGGACAGAATCTCAGCCCCAGCATTTT | CASSLEGTESQPQHF
TRBJ1-5 | few | . | TRBV15 | TGTGCCACCAGCAGACAGGGTGATCAGCCCCAGCATTTT | CATSRQGDQPQHF
TRBJ2-7 | . | . | TRBV6-6 | TGTGCCAGCAGCTTAGGGGGACCAACCTACGAGCAGTACTTC | CASSLGGPTYEQYF
TRBJ2-2 | . | TRBD2 | TRBV15 | TGTGCCACCAGCACACAGCGGGGGAGACGTAACACCGGGGAGCTGTTTTTT | CATSTQRGRRNTGELFF
TRBJ2-1 | once | . | TRBV6-6 | TGTGCCAGCAGTTTACAGGGCCTTAATGAGCAGTTCTTC | CASSLQGLNEQFF
TRBJ1-4 | . | . | TRBV4-3 | TGCGCCAGCAGCCAGGGGGCAAGAACTAATGAAAAACTGTTTTTT | CASSQGARTNEKLFF
TRBJ2-1 | . | . | TRBV14 | TGTGCCAGCAGCCCGGTGGCAGAGGGAAAGTACAATGAGCAGTTCTTC | CASSPVAEGKYNEQFF
TRBJ1-5 | . | . | TRBV2 | TGTGCCAGCGGGTGGGCGGGGGTCAATCAGCCCCAGCATTTT | CASGWAGVNQPQHF
TRBJ1-2 | . | TRBD1 | TRBV6-6 | TGTGCCACTTTACAGGGGGACTATGGCTACACCTTC | CATLQGDYGYTF
TRBJ1-1 | few | . | TRBV7-9 | TGTGCCAGCAGAAAGTACCCAGAACGAAGAGCTTTCTTT | CASRKYPERRAFF
TRBJ1-1 | few | TRBD1 | TRBV9 | TGTGCCAGCAGCGCCCAACAGGGGGGAGAAGCTTTCTTT | CASSAQQGGEAFF
TRBJ2-4 | . | TRBD2 | TRBV10-3 | TGTGCCATCCAAGACGGGGGGGCCAAAAACATTCAGTACTTC | CAIQDGGAKNIQYF
TRBJ2-7 | . | TRBD2 | TRBV10-3 | TGTGCCATCAGTGGGCGACTAGCGGGATCGGACGAGCAGTACTTC | CAISGRLAGSDEQYF
TRBJ2-2 | . | . | TRBV9 | TGTGCCAGCAGCCGCGCGGGGCGTGACGGGGAGCTGTTTTTT | CASSRAGRDGELFF
TRBJ2-2 | . | . | TRBV29-1 | TGCAGCGTTGAAGGTCGGAGAGGGTTTGACACCGGGGAGCTGTTTTTT | CSVEGRRGFDTGELFF
TRBJ1-2 | . | TRBD1 | TRBV9 | TGTGCCAGCAGCAAGGGGGACAGGGAGGAACGTGGCTACACCTTC | CASSKGDREERGYTF
TRBJ2-5 | . | . | TRBV5-1 | TGCGCCAGCAGCTTGGCTCGCGGAATTTATCAAGAGACCCAGTACTTC | CASSLARGIYQETQYF
TRBJ2-7 | few | . | TRBV21-1 | TGTGCCAGCAGCAAAGCACTGGCCAGGGGCCTCAAAGGGGGCCTCGAGCAGTACTTC | CASSKALARGLKGGLEQYF
TRBJ2-2 | . | TRBD2 | TRBV7-3 | TGTGCCAGCAGCTTATTAGCGGGGGGGAACACCGGGGAGCTGTTTTTT | CASSLLAGGNTGELFF
TRBJ2-1 | . | . | TRBV6-5 | TGTGCCAGCAGTTACCGTCGGGGTGAGCAGTTCTTC | CASSYRRGEQFF
TRBJ2-2 | . | . | TRBV2 | TGTGCCACTTCAAAGGACAGCCTCACTACCGGGGAGCTGTTTTTT | CATSKDSLTTGELFF
TRBJ2-3 | . | TRBD1 | TRBV7-6 | TGTGCCAGCAGCTTAAGTCTCTGGGACAGAGGCACAGATACGCAGTATTTT | CASSLSLWDRGTDTQYF
TRBJ2-5 | . | . | TRBV14 | TGTGCCAGCAGCCAAGATTATTTCGACAGAGGATCACAGTACTTC | CASSQDYFDRGSQYF
TRBJ1-2 | once | . | TRBV4-3 | TGCGCCAGCAGCCAAGATGGGAGGGTGCTTGGCTACACCTTC | CASSQDGRVLGYTF
TRBJ1-1 | . | . | TRBV7-2 | TGTGCCAGCAGCAAAAACTACAGGGTGCCGAACACTGAAGCTTTCTTT | CASSKNYRVPNTEAFF
TRBJ2-1 | . | TRBD2 | TRBV9 | TGTGCCAGCAGCCCCCGGACTAGCGGGACCTACAATGAGCAGTTCTTC | CASSPRTSGTYNEQFF
TRBJ2-7 | . | . | TRBV7-9 | TGTTCCAGCAGCTACGCGTCGAACGAGCAGTACTTC | CSSSYASNEQYF
TRBJ1-5 | . | . | TRBV27 | TGTGCCAGCAGTCCGAGGGACTGGTACAATAGCAATCAGCCCCAGCATTTT | CASSPRDWYNSNQPQHF
TRBJ2-3 | . | . | TRBV4-3 | TGCGCCAGCAGCCAAGATACTGCCCCCCGAGCGGGCGTTTTGACAGATACGCAGTATTTT | CASSQDTAPRAGVLTDTQYF
TRBJ2-5 | . | TRBD2 | TRBV28 | TGTGCCAGCAGTCGGATCCTAGCGGGAGGGAAACAGACCCAGTACTTC | CASSRILAGGKQTQYF
TRBJ2-5 | . | TRBD1 | TRBV4-1 | TGCGCCAGCAGCCAAGAAGGAGGACCCGGGACAGGTGTCCAAGAGACCCAGTACTTC | CASSQEGGPGTGVQETQYF
TRBJ2-4 | . | . | TRBV7-9 | TGTGCCAGCAGCTTCGGGACTCATGAGTACTTC | CASSFGTHEYF
TRBJ2-7 | once | . | TRBV30 | TGTGCCTGGAGTTCGCGACATCAACCAGAGGGACACACCTACGAGCAGTACTTC | CAWSSRHQPEGHTYEQYF
TRBJ2-6 | . | . | TRBV7-2 | TGTGCCAGCAGCTTAAGCAGGGGAGGGGCCAACGTCCTGACTTTC | CASSLSRGGANVLTF
TRBJ2-5 | . | TRBD1 | TRBV19 | TGTGCCAGTATGAAGACAGGGTTTGGCGAGACCCAGTACTTC | CASMKTGFGETQYF
TRBJ1-2 | . | TRBD1 | TRBV29-1 | TGCAGCGTTATGACAGGGGGGAACGAAAATGGCTACACCTTC | CSVMTGGNENGYTF
TRBJ2-5 | . | . | TRBV5-4 | TGTGCCAGCAGCTTGGTGGGGGCCAAGGAGACCCAGTACTTC | CASSLVGAKETQYF
TRBJ2-5 | . | TRBD1 | TRBV7-9 | TGTTCCAGCAGCCCGACAGGGGGCTGGCAAGAGACCCAGTACTTC | CSSSPTGGWQETQYF
TRBJ1-1 | . | . | TRBV19 | TGTGCCAGTAGCGGGACACCGAACACTGAAGCTTTCTTT | CASSGTPNTEAFF